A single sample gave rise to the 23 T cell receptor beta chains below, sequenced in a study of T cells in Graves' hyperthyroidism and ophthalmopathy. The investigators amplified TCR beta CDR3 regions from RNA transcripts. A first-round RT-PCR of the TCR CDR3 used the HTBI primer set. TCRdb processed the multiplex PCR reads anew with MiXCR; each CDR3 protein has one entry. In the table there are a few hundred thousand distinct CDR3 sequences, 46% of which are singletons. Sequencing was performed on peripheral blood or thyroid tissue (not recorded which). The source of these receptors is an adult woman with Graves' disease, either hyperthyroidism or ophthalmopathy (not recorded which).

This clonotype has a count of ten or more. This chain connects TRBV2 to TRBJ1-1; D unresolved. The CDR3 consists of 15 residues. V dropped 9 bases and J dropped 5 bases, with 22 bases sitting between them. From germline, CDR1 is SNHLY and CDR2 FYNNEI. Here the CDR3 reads CASLFFPGQGTEAFF. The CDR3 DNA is TGTGCCAGTCTCTTCTTCCCGGGTCAAGGGACTGAAGCTTTCTTT.

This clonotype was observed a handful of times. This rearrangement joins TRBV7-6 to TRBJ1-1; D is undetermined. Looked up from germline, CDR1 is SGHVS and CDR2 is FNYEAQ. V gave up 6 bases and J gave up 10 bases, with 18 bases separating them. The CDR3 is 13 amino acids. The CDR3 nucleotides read TGTGCCAGCAGGTACAGCGGGAGGGCGCGAGCTTTCTTT. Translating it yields CASRYSGRARAFF.

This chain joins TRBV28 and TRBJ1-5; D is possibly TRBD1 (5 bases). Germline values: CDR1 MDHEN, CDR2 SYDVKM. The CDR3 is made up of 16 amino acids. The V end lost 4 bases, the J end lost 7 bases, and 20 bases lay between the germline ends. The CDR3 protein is CASSSLGGGRVQPQHF. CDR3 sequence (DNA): TGTGCCAGCAGTTCCTTAGGCGGGGGGAGGGTCCAGCCCCAGCATTTT.

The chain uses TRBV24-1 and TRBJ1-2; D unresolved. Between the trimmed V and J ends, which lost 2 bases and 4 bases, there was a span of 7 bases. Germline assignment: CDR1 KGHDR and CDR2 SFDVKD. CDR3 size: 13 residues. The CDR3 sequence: CATSDWAFYGYTF. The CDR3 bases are TGTGCCACCAGTGATTGGGCCTTCTATGGCTACACCTTC.

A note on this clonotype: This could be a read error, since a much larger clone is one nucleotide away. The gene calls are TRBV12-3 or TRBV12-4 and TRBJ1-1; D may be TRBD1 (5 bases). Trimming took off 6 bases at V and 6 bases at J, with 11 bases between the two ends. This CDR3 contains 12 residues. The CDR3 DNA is TGTGCCAGCAGCCATACAGGATCTGAAGCTTTCTTT. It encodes CASSHTGSEAFF.

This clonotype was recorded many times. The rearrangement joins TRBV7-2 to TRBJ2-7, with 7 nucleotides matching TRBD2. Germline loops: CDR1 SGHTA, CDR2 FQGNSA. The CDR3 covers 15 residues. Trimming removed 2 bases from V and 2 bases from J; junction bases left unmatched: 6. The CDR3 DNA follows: TGTGCCAGCAGCTTACTCCTAGCGGCGACCTACGAGCAGTACTTC. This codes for CASSLLLAATYEQYF.

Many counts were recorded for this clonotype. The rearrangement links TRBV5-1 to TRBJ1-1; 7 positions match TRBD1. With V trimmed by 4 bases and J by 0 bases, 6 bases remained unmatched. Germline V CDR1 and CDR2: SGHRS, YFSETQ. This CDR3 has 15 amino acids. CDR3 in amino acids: CASSITTGMNTEAFF. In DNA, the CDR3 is TGCGCCAGCAGCATAACGACAGGGATGAACACTGAAGCTTTCTTT.

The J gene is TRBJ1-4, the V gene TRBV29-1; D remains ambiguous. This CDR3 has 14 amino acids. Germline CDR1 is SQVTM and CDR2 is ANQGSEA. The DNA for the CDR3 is TGCAGGGTTCCGCCAGCGTGGTGGGGAGAAAAACTGTTTTTT. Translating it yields CRVPPAWWGEKLFF.

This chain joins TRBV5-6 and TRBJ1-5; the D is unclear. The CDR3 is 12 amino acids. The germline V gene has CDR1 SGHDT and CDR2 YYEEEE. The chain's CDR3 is CASRSVNQPQHF. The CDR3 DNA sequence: TGTGCTAGCCGCAGTGTCAATCAGCCCCAGCATTTT.

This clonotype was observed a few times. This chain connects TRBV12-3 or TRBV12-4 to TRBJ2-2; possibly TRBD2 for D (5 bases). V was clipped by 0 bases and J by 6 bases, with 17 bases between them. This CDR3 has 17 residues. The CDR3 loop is CASSLALSRLAPGELFF. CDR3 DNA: TGTGCCAGCAGTTTAGCGCTAAGCAGGCTAGCCCCCGGGGAGCTGTTTTTT.

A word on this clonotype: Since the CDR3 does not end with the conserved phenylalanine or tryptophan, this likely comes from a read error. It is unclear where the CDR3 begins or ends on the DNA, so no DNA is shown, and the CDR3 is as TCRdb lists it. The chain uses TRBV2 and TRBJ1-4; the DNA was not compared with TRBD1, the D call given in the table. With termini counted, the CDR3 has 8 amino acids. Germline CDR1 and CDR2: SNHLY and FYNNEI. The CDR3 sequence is CASSERQG.

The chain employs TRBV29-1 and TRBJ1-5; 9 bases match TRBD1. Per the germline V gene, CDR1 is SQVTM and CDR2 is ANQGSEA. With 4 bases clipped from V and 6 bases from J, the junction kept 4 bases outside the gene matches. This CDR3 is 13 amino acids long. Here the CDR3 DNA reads TGCAGCGTTGGGACAGGGGTTAGTCAGCCCCAGCATTTT. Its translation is CSVGTGVSQPQHF.

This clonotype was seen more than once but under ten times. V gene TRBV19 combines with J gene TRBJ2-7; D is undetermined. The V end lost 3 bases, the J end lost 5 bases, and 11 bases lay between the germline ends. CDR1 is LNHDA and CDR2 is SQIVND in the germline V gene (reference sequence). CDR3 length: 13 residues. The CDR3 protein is CASSIRWADEQYF. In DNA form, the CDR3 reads TGTGCCAGTAGTATTAGATGGGCGGACGAGCAGTACTTC.

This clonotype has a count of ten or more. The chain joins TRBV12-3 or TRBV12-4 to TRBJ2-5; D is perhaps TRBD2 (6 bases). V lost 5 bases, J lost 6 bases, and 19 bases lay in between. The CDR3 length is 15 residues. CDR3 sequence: CASSLSWDWGKTQYF. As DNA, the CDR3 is TGTGCCAGCAGTCTCTCGTGGGACTGGGGAAAGACCCAGTACTTC.

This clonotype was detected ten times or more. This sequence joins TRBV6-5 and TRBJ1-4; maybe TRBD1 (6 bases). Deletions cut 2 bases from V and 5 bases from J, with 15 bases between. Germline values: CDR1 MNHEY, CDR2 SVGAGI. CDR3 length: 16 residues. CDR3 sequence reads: CASSYLPTGKNEKLFF. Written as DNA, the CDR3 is TGTGCCAGCAGTTACCTCCCGACAGGAAAAAATGAAAAACTGTTTTTT.

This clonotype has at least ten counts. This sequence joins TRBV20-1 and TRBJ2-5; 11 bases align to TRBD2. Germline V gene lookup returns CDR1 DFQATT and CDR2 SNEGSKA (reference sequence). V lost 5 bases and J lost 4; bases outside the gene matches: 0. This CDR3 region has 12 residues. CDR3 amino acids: CSAGLAGETQYF. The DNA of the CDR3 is TGCAGTGCTGGACTAGCGGGAGAGACCCAGTACTTC.

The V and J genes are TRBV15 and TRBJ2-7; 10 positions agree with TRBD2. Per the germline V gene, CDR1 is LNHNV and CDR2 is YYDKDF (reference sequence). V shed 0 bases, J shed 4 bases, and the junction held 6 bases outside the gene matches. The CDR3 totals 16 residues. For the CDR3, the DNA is TGTGCCACCAGCAGAGATCTGGGACTAGCGAGTTACGAGCAGTACTTC. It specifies CATSRDLGLASYEQYF.

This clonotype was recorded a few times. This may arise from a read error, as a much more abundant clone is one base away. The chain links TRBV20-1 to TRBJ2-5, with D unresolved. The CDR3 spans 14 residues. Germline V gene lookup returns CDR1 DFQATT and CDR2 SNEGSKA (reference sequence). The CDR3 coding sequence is TGCAGTGCTAGCCCCCAACTGAGCCGAGAGGCCCAGTACTTC. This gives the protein CSASPQLSREAQYF.

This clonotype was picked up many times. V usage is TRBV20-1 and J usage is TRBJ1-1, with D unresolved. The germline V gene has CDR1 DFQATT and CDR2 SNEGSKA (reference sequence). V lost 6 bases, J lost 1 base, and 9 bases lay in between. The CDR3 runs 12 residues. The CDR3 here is CSAWGQNTEAFF. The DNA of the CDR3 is TGCAGTGCATGGGGTCAGAACACTGAAGCTTTCTTT.

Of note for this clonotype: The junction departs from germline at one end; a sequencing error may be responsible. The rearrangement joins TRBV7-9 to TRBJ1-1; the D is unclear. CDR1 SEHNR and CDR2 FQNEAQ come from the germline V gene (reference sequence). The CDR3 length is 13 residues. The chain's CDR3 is CASSLVGYTETFF. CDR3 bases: TGTGCCAGCAGCTTAGTGGGATACACTGAAACTTTCTTT.

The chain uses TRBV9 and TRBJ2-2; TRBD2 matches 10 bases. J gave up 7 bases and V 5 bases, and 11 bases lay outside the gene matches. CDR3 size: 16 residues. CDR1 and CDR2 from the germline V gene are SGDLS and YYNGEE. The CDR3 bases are TGTGCCAGCAGTGTCTTCCTAGCGGGGGAGGGCGGGGAGCTGTTTTTT. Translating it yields CASSVFLAGEGGELFF.

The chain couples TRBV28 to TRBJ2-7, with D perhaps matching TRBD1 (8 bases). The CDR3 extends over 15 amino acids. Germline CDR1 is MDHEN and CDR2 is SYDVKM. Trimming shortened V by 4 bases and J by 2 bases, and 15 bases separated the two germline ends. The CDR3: CASSSTGGETYEQYF. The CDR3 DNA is TGTGCCAGCAGTTCCACAGGGGGGGAGACCTACGAGCAGTACTTC.

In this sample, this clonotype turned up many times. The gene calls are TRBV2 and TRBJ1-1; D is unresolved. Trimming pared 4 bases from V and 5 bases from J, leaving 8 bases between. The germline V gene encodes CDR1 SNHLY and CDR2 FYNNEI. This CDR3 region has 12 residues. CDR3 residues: CASSGMETEAFF. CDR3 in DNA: TGTGCCAGCAGTGGGATGGAAACTGAAGCTTTCTTT.